Listed here are 12 T cell receptor beta chains from one sample, sequenced in a study of CD8+ T cells in alopecia areata. cDNA prepared by RNA extraction and subsequent reverse transcription served as the template for sequencing. Sequencing used immunoSEQ multiplex PCR; TCRdb keeps in-frame clones, though not all of them. The sample yields over 200,000 clones, 50% to 60% seen once. Sequenced here: CD4+ T cells sorted from blood, sampled at week 0. These receptors all come from a human donor with alopecia areata.

This chain connects TRBV4-1 to TRBJ2-5, with a possible D match to TRBD2 (5 bases). The V end lost 0 bases, the J end lost 5 bases, and 19 bases lay between the germline ends. Germline V lookup: CDR1 MGHRA, CDR2 YSYEKL. The CDR3 is 17 residues long. The CDR3, as DNA: TGCGCCAGCAGCCAAGAGTTCACGGGATTGATGGGGGAGACCCAGTACTTC. This encodes CASSQEFTGLMGETQYF.

V usage is TRBV30 and J usage is TRBJ2-3; tentatively, D is TRBD2 (6 bases). The CDR3 is 13 amino acids. V was cut by 4 bases and J by 4 bases, with 12 bases left in between. Per germline, CDR1 GTSNPN and CDR2 SVGIG (reference sequence). The CDR3 DNA reads TGTGCCTGGATTGGCGGGGTGGCAGATACGCAGTATTTT. This sequence encodes CAWIGGVADTQYF.

This clone was seen more than once but under ten times. This sequence joins TRBV29-1 and TRBJ2-7, with D maybe TRBD2 (7 bases). V lost 6 bases to trimming and J lost 3 bases, with 18 bases between them. Germline-derived CDR1 and CDR2 are SQVTM and ANQGSEA. The CDR3 contains 14 residues. The DNA for the CDR3 is TGCAGCGTAAAGGGGGGGGACCGACTCTACGAGCAGTACTTC. Its protein is CSVKGGDRLYEQYF.

The V call is TRBV29-1, the J call TRBJ2-3, with D possibly matching TRBD2 (6 bases). CDR1 is SQVTM, CDR2 ANQGSEA, per germline. The ends were cut back, 7 bases at V and 0 bases at J, with 11 bases in the middle. CDR3 length equals 13 residues. CDR3 region: CSGRGGSTDTQYF. In DNA, the CDR3 is TGCAGCGGACGAGGAGGGAGCACAGATACGCAGTATTTT.

The chain recombines TRBV5-1 with TRBJ1-2; 8 nucleotides line up with TRBD1. CDR1 is SGHRS, CDR2 YFSETQ, per germline. After removal of 4 bases from V and 7 bases from J, the junction contained 9 bases not matched to a gene. There are 14 residues in the CDR3. The CDR3 spells CASSLAQGAGGYTF. The CDR3, as DNA: TGCGCCAGCAGCCTGGCGCAGGGGGCGGGTGGCTACACCTTC.

The chain has TRBV6-1 and TRBJ2-7, with a tentative D call TRBD2 (6 bases). The CDR3 runs to 15 residues. CDR1 is MNHNS, CDR2 SASEGT, per germline. V was trimmed by 7 bases and J by 4 bases, leaving 20 bases between them. CDR3 DNA sequence: TGTGCCAGCACCGAGGCGGGACCGGGGCGGTACGAGCAGTACTTC. Protein product: CASTEAGPGRYEQYF.

The V gene is TRBV5-4, the J gene TRBJ1-2; unclear D gene. Trimming pared 3 bases from V and 6 bases from J, leaving 6 bases between. The length of the CDR3 is 11 residues. In germline, CDR1 is SGHNT, CDR2 YYREEE (reference sequence). CDR3 sequence: CASSSSDGYTF. CDR3 DNA sequence: TGTGCCAGCAGCTCCTCGGATGGCTACACCTTC.

The V and J genes are TRBV5-1 and TRBJ2-1, with TRBD1 as a possible D gene (6 bases). Germline values: CDR1 SGHRS, CDR2 YFSETQ. Trimming shortened V by 7 bases and J by 6 bases, and 20 bases separated the two germline ends. CDR3 length equals 15 residues. CDR3 amino acids: CASGNRDGKSNEQFF. CDR3 coding DNA: TGCGCCAGCGGTAACAGGGACGGTAAAAGCAATGAGCAGTTCTTC.

Notes on this clone: Different DNA sequences within this sample yield the same CDR3. CDR3 DNA sequence: TGTGCCAGCTCACCCGGGCAGAGCTACGAGCAGTACTTC. It yields the protein CASSPGQSYEQYF. V and J are TRBV18 and TRBJ2-7; D call uncertain. Germline V lookup: CDR1 KGHSH, CDR2 LQKENI. Trimming shortened V by 3 bases and J by 3 bases, and 9 bases separated the two germline ends. This CDR3 has 13 amino acids.

The rearrangement uses TRBV7-6 and TRBJ2-3, with 7 nucleotides matching TRBD2. Trimming took 5 bases from V and 1 from J; bases not matched to a gene: 9. Germline values: CDR1 SGHVS, CDR2 FNYEAQ. This CDR3 is built from 16 residues. DNA for the CDR3: TGTGCCAGCAGCCCCGCCGTGGCGGGGGGCACAGATACGCAGTATTTT. It yields the protein CASSPAVAGGTDTQYF.

The chain combines TRBV29-1 with TRBJ2-3, with TRBD2 matching over 7 bases. Per germline, CDR1 SQVTM and CDR2 ANQGSEA. The CDR3 extends over 14 amino acids. V lost 3 bases, J lost 2 bases, and 5 bases stayed unmatched. CDR3 sequence reads: CSVEASGVTDTQYF. CDR3 DNA sequence: TGCAGCGTTGAGGCTAGCGGCGTCACAGATACGCAGTATTTT.

This clone was seen once. Other nucleotide sequences in the sample specify the same CDR3. The chain combines TRBV29-1 with TRBJ1-1; D call uncertain. Germline V gives CDR1 SQVTM, CDR2 ANQGSEA. The V and J ends lost 5 bases and 0 bases respectively, with 10 bases between them. CDR3 length equals 13 residues. The CDR3 nucleotides read TGCAGCGTTTCCGGGCTTATGAACACTGAAGCTTTCTTT. It yields the protein CSVSGLMNTEAFF.